Described below is a single T cell receptor (beta chain) sequence and its context. Deep was the level at which the assay was run. Sorted-subset replicate PCRs used roughly 220 ng DNA, 30,000 or so T cell genomes. Generated by immunoSEQ multiplex PCR, the TCRdb table keeps only in-frame clones and is missing some. The sample records 600,000 to 700,000 clones, 55% to 85% being singletons. The entry originates in a study of shared clonotypes between healthy human individuals. The clonotype was recovered from a woman aged 30 to 39 in good health. The sample consisted of memory CD4+ T cells sorted from blood. As for subset: CD45RA-negative fraction.

This chain's CDR3 is CASSPRGNTGANVLTF. DNA for the CDR3: TGTGCCAGTAGTCCCCGGGGGAATACCGGGGCCAACGTCCTGACTTTC. This chain links TRBV19 with TRBJ2-6; D perhaps matches TRBD2 (6 bases). The length of the CDR3 is 16 residues. Trimming removed 5 bases at V and 4 bases at J, with 15 bases between. Germline CDR1 reads LNHDA; CDR2 reads SQIVND (reference sequence).